This entry is about one T cell receptor beta chain. The sample has other DNA sequences that encode this CDR3 too. The entry originates in a study of blood T cell repertoires in COVID-19. The CDR3 contains 13 residues. From germline, CDR1 is KGHSH and CDR2 LQKENI. With 6 bases removed from V and 0 bases from J, the gap between germline ends came to 8 bases. The method was immunoSEQ multiplex PCR; TCRdb's version includes in-frame clones alone and lacks a portion of them. The top ten clones hold about 4.1% of a sample with roughly 150,000 clones, 86% of them seen once. This chain links TRBV18 with TRBJ1-2; D is possibly TRBD1 (6 bases). The receptor was isolated from a man in his forties or fifties who had recovered from COVID-19. Sequencing used PBMCs or T cells enriched from blood (not recorded which). The CDR3 region is CASSGQANYGYTF. In DNA form, the CDR3 reads TGTGCCAGCTCGGGACAAGCTAACTATGGCTACACCTTC.